One and the same sample provided the 24 T cell receptor beta chains below, sequenced in a study of blood T cells in healthy people across ages. It was with a sample-barcoded 5' primer and a J-beta primer mix that a second PCR of about 6 to 12 cycles was run. Each CDR3 protein is one row after TCRdb ran MiXCR on the 5' RACE reads. This repertoire shows around 1,600,000 distinct CDR3 sequences, about 42% found once; its top ten account for 4%. Material for sequencing was blood. The source is a woman under 30 in good health.

This clonotype was seen only once. A read error may explain this, as a much larger clone is one base away. CDR3 sequence (DNA): TGTGCCAGCAGTTACGCGGAGGGGAATGAGCAGTACTTC. Its protein is CASSYAEGNEQYF. The J gene is TRBJ2-7, the V gene TRBV6-6; D may be TRBD2 (6 bases). There are 13 residues in the CDR3. Germline CDR1 reads MNHNY; CDR2 reads SVGAGI (reference sequence). Deletions cut 2 bases from V and 7 bases from J, with 12 bases between.

V is TRBV27 and J is TRBJ1-5; D remains unclear. Trimming pared 1 base from V and 3 bases from J, leaving 10 bases between. Germline V gene sequence: CDR1 MNHEY, CDR2 SMNVEV (reference sequence). The CDR3 is 15 residues long. The CDR3 bases are TGTGCCAGCAGTTTATTAGCAGTTAACAATCAGCCCCAGCATTTT. Translating gives CASSLLAVNNQPQHF.

The genes are TRBV9 and TRBJ1-1; tentative D call: TRBD1 (6 bases). The CDR3 is 14 amino acids. CDR1 and CDR2 (germline): SGDLS, YYNGEE. Trimming shortened V by 3 bases and J by 4 bases, and 13 bases separated the two germline ends. The CDR3 DNA reads as TGTGCCAGCAGCGCCATACAGGGCTCCACTGAAGCTTTCTTT. The encoded protein is CASSAIQGSTEAFF.

This clonotype was counted a single time. The V and J genes are TRBV5-1 and TRBJ1-3, with a weak D call TRBD1 (6 bases). CDR1 is SGHRS, CDR2 YFSETQ, per germline. V lost 2 bases and J 4 bases, leaving 16 bases between the germline ends. The length of the CDR3 is 16 residues. The CDR3: CASSFQSQGLGNTIYF. CDR3 sequence (DNA): TGCGCCAGCAGCTTCCAGTCCCAGGGGTTAGGAAACACCATATATTTT.

A note on this clonotype: A much larger clone lies a single base off, so this may be a read error. This rearrangement joins TRBV4-2 to TRBJ2-7, with 9 bases fitting TRBD2. Per the germline V gene, CDR1 is LGHNA and CDR2 is YNFKEQ. V trimming: 1 base; J trimming: 7 bases; junction bases outside the gene matches: 11. This CDR3 spans 16 amino acids. CDR3 sequence reads: CASSQVILAGYNEQYF. The DNA of the CDR3 is TGTGCCAGCAGCCAAGTAATCCTAGCGGGATACAATGAGCAGTACTTC.

The chain joins TRBV21-1 to TRBJ1-4. TRBV21-1 is described as a pseudogene. The CDR3 has 12 residues. Here the CDR3 reads CANAERTGKLFF. Here the CDR3 DNA reads TGTGCCAACGCAGAACGGACTGGAAAACTGTTTTTT.

This clonotype was counted between two and nine times. The chain joins TRBV7-9 to TRBJ1-2; D gene ambiguous. V lost 1 base to trimming and J lost 3 bases, with 9 bases between them. The CDR3 is made up of 14 amino acids. Germline assignment: CDR1 SEHNR and CDR2 FQNEAQ (reference sequence). The CDR3 region is CASSLDVEHYGYTF. CDR3 in DNA: TGTGCCAGCAGCTTAGACGTGGAACACTATGGCTACACCTTC.

The chain joins TRBV12-5 to TRBJ1-1; D might be TRBD1 (6 bases). Germline lookup yields CDR1 LGHNT and CDR2 FRNRAP. V was pared by 7 bases and J by 1 base, with 13 bases between. The CDR3 spans 14 residues. CDR3 in amino acids: CASAPGVGNTEAFF. Here the CDR3 DNA reads TGTGCTAGTGCCCCAGGGGTTGGGAACACTGAAGCTTTCTTT.

In DNA, the CDR3 is TGCAGTGCTAGAGATGTTAAGCTACAAGAGACCCAGTACTTC. Translated: CSARDVKLQETQYF. The chain is built from TRBV20-1 and TRBJ2-5; D gene uncertain. CDR3 size: 14 residues. V was shortened by 0 bases and J by 2 bases, with 10 bases between the two germline ends. Germline V gene sequence: CDR1 DFQATT, CDR2 SNEGSKA (reference sequence).

This chain uses TRBV10-3 with TRBJ1-5; 8 bases agree with TRBD1. V was pared by 3 bases and J by 9 bases, with 7 bases of the junction left unmatched. The CDR3 is 14 residues long. CDR1 and CDR2 (germline): ENHRY, SYGVKD. DNA for the CDR3: TGTGCCATCAGTGACCGACAGGGGAGTCTGCCCCAGCATTTT. This gives the protein CAISDRQGSLPQHF.

This clonotype was seen only a few times. V usage is TRBV4-2 and J usage is TRBJ2-3, with unresolved D. This CDR3 is built from 15 residues. Trimming removed 0 bases at V and 6 bases at J, with 13 bases between. From germline, CDR1 is LGHNA and CDR2 YNFKEQ. This CDR3 is CASSQDRLLADTQYF. In nucleotides, the CDR3 is TGTGCCAGCAGCCAAGATCGGCTGCTGGCGGATACGCAGTATTTT.

On this clonotype: This may stem from a read error, because a much larger clone lies one nucleotide away. V is TRBV10-3 and J is TRBJ1-4; no firm D call. From germline, CDR1 is ENHRY and CDR2 SYGVKD. The CDR3 has 15 amino acids. As DNA, the CDR3 is TGTGCCATCAGTGGTTGGACGGAAACTAGTGAAAAACTGTTTTTT. Protein sequence: CAISGWTETSEKLFF.

This chain connects TRBV6-5 to TRBJ2-5; possible D gene TRBD2, 6 bases. V lost 7 bases, J lost 11 bases, and 23 bases lay in between. This CDR3 contains 14 residues. Germline CDR1 is MNHEY and CDR2 is SVGAGI. CDR3 sequence: CASKLGGANNEQYF. The CDR3 DNA sequence: TGTGCCAGCAAACTAGGAGGGGCGAACAATGAGCAGTACTTC.

This chain joins TRBV25-1 and TRBJ2-7, with TRBD1 matching 8 bases. V lost 2 bases, J lost 7 bases, and 7 bases stayed unmatched. The CDR3 is 14 residues long. Germline assignment: CDR1 MGHDK and CDR2 SYGVNS. The CDR3 region has the DNA TGTGCCAGCAGTGAAGACGGCAGGGGGCATGAGCAGTACTTC. Translating it yields CASSEDGRGHEQYF.

This clonotype was seen a single time. The chain combines TRBV20-1 with TRBJ2-3; TRBD1 matches 9 bases. This CDR3 contains 15 residues. Germline V gene lookup returns CDR1 DFQATT and CDR2 SNEGSKA (reference sequence). Trimming took 5 bases from V and 3 from J; bases not matched to a gene: 9. CDR3 amino acids: CSAQGVGQGTDTQYF. As DNA, the CDR3 is TGCAGTGCTCAAGGGGTCGGACAGGGGACAGATACGCAGTATTTT.

The chain couples TRBV9 to TRBJ2-5; D unresolved. Germline V gene sequence: CDR1 SGDLS, CDR2 YYNGEE. This CDR3 spans 15 amino acids. Trimming pared 4 bases from V and 11 bases from J, leaving 24 bases between. The CDR3 DNA is TGTGCCAGCAGCCCCCGCGGCCCAACGAGCAATGAGCAGTACTTC. Translation gives CASSPRGPTSNEQYF.

The chain uses TRBV6-5 and TRBJ2-1, with D possibly matching TRBD2 (5 bases). CDR3 length: 17 amino acids. CDR1 and CDR2 (germline): MNHEY, SVGAGI. The V end was cut by 5 bases, the J end by 2 bases, with 19 bases between. CDR3: CASSHTLVLGAYNEQFF. CDR3 DNA sequence: TGTGCCAGCAGTCACACTCTAGTCCTGGGAGCCTACAATGAGCAGTTCTTC.

This clonotype came up a few times. The rearrangement joins TRBV3-1 to TRBJ2-1; 7 bases line up with TRBD2. From germline, CDR1 is LGHDT and CDR2 YNNKEL (reference sequence). The CDR3 is 15 amino acids. The J segment lost 3 bases and the V segment lost 7 bases, leaving 9 bases of the junction unmatched. The CDR3 DNA sequence: TGTGCCAGCACAAGGGACCTAGCGGTCTACAATGAGCAGTTCTTC. It specifies CASTRDLAVYNEQFF.

The genes are TRBV20-1 and TRBJ2-3; 10 bases line up with TRBD2. From germline, CDR1 is DFQATT and CDR2 SNEGSKA (reference sequence). The length of the CDR3 is 15 residues. The V gene end was trimmed by 5 bases and the J gene end by 1 base; junction bases not matched to a gene: 6. This chain's CDR3 is CSADERGGGTDTQYF. CDR3 sequence (DNA): TGCAGTGCTGATGAGCGGGGGGGTGGCACAGATACGCAGTATTTT.

This clonotype appeared a few times. The chain links TRBV30 to TRBJ2-3; weak D call: TRBD2 (5 bases). CDR3 length equals 12 residues. Germline CDR1 reads GTSNPN; CDR2 reads SVGIG (reference sequence). V gave up 3 bases and J gave up 6 bases, with 10 bases separating them. For the CDR3, the DNA is TGTGCCTGGAGCGAGGGATTCGATACGCAGTATTTT. Its translation is CAWSEGFDTQYF.

This clonotype has a handful of counts. The chain couples TRBV20-1 to TRBJ2-6, with TRBD1 identical over 7 bases. Trimming at V came to 2 bases and at J to 5 bases, leaving 9 bases not matched to a gene. Germline lookup yields CDR1 DFQATT and CDR2 SNEGSKA (reference sequence). CDR3 length: 16 amino acids. The CDR3 region is CSARPRQGPRANVLTF. The CDR3 nucleotides are TGCAGTGCTAGACCCCGACAGGGCCCAAGGGCCAACGTCCTGACTTTC.

The gene calls are TRBV7-2 and TRBJ2-1; tentatively, D is TRBD1 (5 bases). Germline V gene lookup returns CDR1 SGHTA and CDR2 FQGNSA. The V and J ends lost 2 bases and 0 bases respectively, with 20 bases between them. The CDR3 loop spans 19 amino acids. The CDR3 region has the DNA TGTGCCAGCAGCTTACCCCTTAGGGGCGGAAGGAGCTCCTACAATGAGCAGTTCTTC. It yields the protein CASSLPLRGGRSSYNEQFF.

The V and J genes are TRBV20-1 and TRBJ1-5, with unresolved D. V lost 4 bases, J lost 2 bases, and 6 bases lay in between. Per the germline V gene, CDR1 is DFQATT and CDR2 is SNEGSKA (reference sequence). This CDR3 has 12 amino acids. The CDR3 nucleotides are TGCAGTGCTAAGGCAGGCAATCAGCCCCAGCATTTT. Translating it yields CSAKAGNQPQHF.

The chain is built from TRBV21-1 and TRBJ2-7; the table's D call of TRBD2 was not tested on the DNA. TRBV21-1 is a pseudogene. CDR3 length: 15 residues. CDR3 nucleotide sequence: TGTGCCAGCAGCAGGCCCAGCGGGATCTCCTACGAGCAGTACTTC. This translates into CASSRPSGISYEQYF.